This TCR beta chain was captured by sequencing in a study of brain metastases from non-small cell lung cancer. Notes on the study in general: T-cell clones appeared expanded in around 64% of brain metastases relative to matched primary tumors. Brain metastases had lower T-cell infiltration than primary tumors.

Clones were sequenced by immunoSEQ multiplex PCR, and TCRdb holds only the in-frame ones, with some missing. This table holds over 1,000 clones, 83% found once. About this clone: The antigen is unknown.

V lost 8 bases to trimming and J lost 1 base, with 15 bases between them. CDR1 and CDR2 from the germline V gene are MDHEN and SYDVKM. The CDR3 extends over 16 amino acids. The sequenced material came from tissue from a brain metastasis. The sequence came from a donor over 35 with non-small cell lung cancer. The rearrangement joins TRBV28 to TRBJ1-6, with D possibly matching TRBD1 (5 bases). The CDR3 loop reads CASCWGPGSYNSPLHF. In DNA form, the CDR3 reads TGTGCCAGCTGCTGGGGACCGGGGTCCTATAATTCACCCCTCCACTTT. Complete variable domain (other parts from reference TRBV28 and TRBJ1-6): DVKVTQSSRYLVKRTGEKVFLECVQDMDHENMFWYRQDPGLGLRLIYFSYDVKMKEKGDIPEGYSVSREKKERFSLILESASTNQTSMYLCASCWGPGSYNSPLHFGNGTRLTVT.